This T cell receptor beta chain was profiled in a study of T cell clusters in autoimmune cytopenias. Germline lookup yields CDR1 MNHEY and CDR2 SMNVEV (reference sequence). CDR3 size: 14 residues. This clonotype is called medium-sized based on its frequency. Each sample's input was roughly 270 ng genomic DNA, 30,000 to 45,000 genome equivalents. TRB was amplified by touch-down multiplex PCR, primer pools A and B combined. TCRdb reanalyzed the multiplex PCR reads, giving one entry per CDR3 protein sequence and no DNA. This table lists roughly 3,000 distinct CDR3 sequences. This chain uses TRBV27 with TRBJ1-1; TCRdb reports TRBD1, a call that lacks DNA to check it against. Specimen: peripheral blood. This sequence originates from a human donor with an autoimmune cytopenia or autoimmune hepatitis (not recorded which). CDR3 protein: CASGNRGRIAEAFF.